The 14 T cell receptor beta chains below were found in one sample sequenced in a study of Graves' ophthalmopathy and Graves' hyperthyroidism. As the template, RNA transcripts were used to amplify TCR beta CDR3 regions. Amplification began with first-round RT-PCR using HTBI primers, then second-round multiplex PCR was performed. TCRdb re-called the multiplex PCR reads through MiXCR, storing one row per CDR3 protein. The sample contains approximately 460,000 distinct CDR3 sequences, 13% to 15% of which appear only once. The source material was blood. These receptors were taken from a woman in her 30s with Graves' ophthalmopathy.

This clonotype was detected many times. The CDR3 nucleotides read TGTGCCAGCACTGCCGGCCAGGGGAAGGGGTATGGCTACACCTTC. It is translated as CASTAGQGKGYGYTF. This chain links TRBV12-3 or TRBV12-4 with TRBJ1-2, with a possible D match to TRBD1 (6 bases). V was cut by 7 bases and J by 5 bases, with 20 bases left in between. The CDR3 is 15 amino acids.

This clonotype occurred many times. This chain connects TRBV28 to TRBJ1-3; TRBD1 is a possible D gene (5 bases). Looked up from germline, CDR1 is MDHEN and CDR2 is SYDVKM. V lost 4 bases to trimming and J lost 0 bases, with 13 bases between them. The CDR3 loop spans 16 amino acids. The DNA of the CDR3 is TGTGCCAGCAGTTCGACAGAAAGAAGCTCTGGAAACACCATATATTTT. As protein: CASSSTERSSGNTIYF.

On this clonotype itself: A much larger clone sits a single nucleotide away, making a read error possible. V gene TRBV10-3 combines with J gene TRBJ2-5, with 14 bases that match TRBD2. Germline V CDR1 and CDR2: ENHRY, SYGVKD. The CDR3 is 17 residues long. The CDR3 region has the DNA TGTGCCATCAGCGGGACTAGCGGGGGCCAGTACCAAGAGTCCCAGTACTTC. Its translation is CAISGTSGGQYQESQYF.

In its sample, this clonotype was seen many times. The chain is built from TRBV7-9 and TRBJ1-2; no definite D call. V was shortened by 0 bases and J by 8 bases, with 13 bases between the two germline ends. There are 14 residues in the CDR3. Germline lookup yields CDR1 SEHNR and CDR2 FQNEAQ (reference sequence). This chain's CDR3 is CASSLAPSDGGYTF. The CDR3 coding sequence is TGTGCCAGCAGCTTAGCCCCATCCGACGGGGGCTACACCTTC. Full variable domain (missing parts from reference TRBV7-9 and TRBJ1-2): DTGVSQNPRHKITKRGQNVTFRCDPISEHNRLYWYRQTLGQGPEFLTYFQNEAQLEKSRLLSDRFSAERPKGSFSTLEIQRTEQGDSAMYLCASSLAPSDGGYTFGSGTRLTVV.

This clonotype was counted a few times. The chain couples TRBV3-1 to TRBJ2-5; D is perhaps TRBD2 (6 bases). This CDR3 is built from 13 residues. V was cut by 10 bases and J by 0 bases, with 12 bases left in between. The germline gives CDR1 LGHDT, CDR2 YNNKEL (reference sequence). As DNA, the CDR3 is TGTGCCACGGGACTTGCGTACCAAGAGACCCAGTACTTC. Translation gives CATGLAYQETQYF.

This clonotype was counted many times. The chain recombines TRBV6-1 with TRBJ1-1; D not resolved. Germline V gives CDR1 MNHNS, CDR2 SASEGT. The CDR3 has 13 amino acids. V lost 6 bases and J lost 0, with 8 bases in between. This CDR3 reads CASRMGLNTEAFF. In DNA, the CDR3 is TGTGCCAGCAGGATGGGTTTGAACACTGAAGCTTTCTTT.

This chain joins TRBV6-2 or TRBV6-3 and TRBJ2-7; TRBD1 matches at 7 bases. CDR3 length: 13 amino acids. Unmatched junction bases numbered 3, after V lost 2 bases and J lost 5 bases. Germline lookup yields CDR1 MNHEY and CDR2 SVGEGT. The CDR3 protein is CASSYRQGDEQYF. For the CDR3, the DNA is TGTGCCAGCAGTTACAGACAGGGCGACGAGCAGTACTTC.

This chain connects TRBV11-2 to TRBJ2-2; 9 nucleotides align to TRBD1. V was clipped by 4 bases and J by 4 bases; unmatched bases: 7. This CDR3 spans 16 amino acids. Germline assignment: CDR1 SGHAT and CDR2 FQNNGV. CDR3 region: CASSSPGQGVTGELFF. The DNA of the CDR3 is TGTGCCAGCAGCTCTCCGGGACAGGGTGTCACCGGGGAGCTGTTTTTT.

On this clonotype itself: This may come from a read error, since a much larger clone is one base off. V is TRBV6-1 and J is TRBJ1-6, with D tentatively TRBD1 (6 bases). Germline CDR1 and CDR2: MNHNS and SASEGT. The CDR3 loop spans 13 amino acids. V was clipped by 6 bases and J by 15 bases, with 18 bases between them. In DNA, the CDR3 is TGTGCCAGCAGACCCCACAGGGAGACACACCTCCACTTT. Its protein product is CASRPHRETHLHF.

The chain joins TRBV12-3 or TRBV12-4 to TRBJ1-1; D is undetermined. This CDR3 is 14 amino acids long. The V and J ends lost 3 bases and 1 base respectively, with 9 bases between them. The CDR3 sequence is CASSFKETNTEAFF. CDR3 bases: TGTGCCAGCAGTTTCAAAGAAACGAACACTGAAGCTTTCTTT.

This clonotype was seen ten or more times. The V and J genes are TRBV30 and TRBJ2-7; 9 nucleotides line up with TRBD1. The CDR3 has 13 residues. Germline V lookup: CDR1 GTSNPN, CDR2 SVGIG (reference sequence). Unmatched junction bases numbered 8, after V lost 8 bases and J lost 3 bases. The CDR3 nucleotides read TGTGCCGGTACCCCGACAGGGGGCTACGAGCAGTACTTC. As protein: CAGTPTGGYEQYF.

This clonotype was seen many times. V and J are TRBV6-1 and TRBJ1-3; a weak D match, TRBD1 (5 bases). V was trimmed by 8 bases and J by 1 base, leaving 15 bases between them. Germline loops: CDR1 MNHNS, CDR2 SASEGT. The CDR3 is 15 residues long. The CDR3, as DNA: TGTGCCAGCTGCCAGGGCCCTACGTCTGGAAACACCATATATTTT. Amino acid sequence: CASCQGPTSGNTIYF.

This clonotype was picked up many times. This chain connects TRBV7-2 to TRBJ1-1; possible D gene TRBD1, 5 bases. Germline CDR1 SGHTA, CDR2 FQGNSA. The CDR3 covers 14 residues. V was clipped by 0 bases and J by 5 bases, with 10 bases between them. The CDR3: CASSLAGLGTEAFF. The DNA of the CDR3 is TGTGCCAGCAGCTTAGCGGGACTTGGGACTGAAGCTTTCTTT.

This clonotype came up a few times. V gene TRBV5-1 combines with J gene TRBJ2-7; 9 nucleotides match TRBD1. V gave up 2 bases and J gave up 4 bases; unmatched junction bases: 13. Germline V gives CDR1 SGHRS, CDR2 YFSETQ. This CDR3 comprises 17 residues. As DNA, the CDR3 is TGCGCCAGCAGCTTAGGGACGGACAGGGGCCAGTTATACGAGCAGTACTTC. It translates to CASSLGTDRGQLYEQYF.